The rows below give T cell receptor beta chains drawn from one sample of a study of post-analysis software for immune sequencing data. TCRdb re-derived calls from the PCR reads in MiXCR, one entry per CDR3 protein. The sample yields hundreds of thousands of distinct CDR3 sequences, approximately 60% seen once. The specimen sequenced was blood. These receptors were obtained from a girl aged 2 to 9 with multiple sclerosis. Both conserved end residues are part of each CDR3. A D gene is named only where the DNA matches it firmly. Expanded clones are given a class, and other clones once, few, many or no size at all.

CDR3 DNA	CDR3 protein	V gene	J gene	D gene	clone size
TGTGCCAGCAGCTCCGGGGGGGGGAAAACAGATACGCAGTATTTT	CASSSGGGKTDTQYF	TRBV9	TRBJ2-3	TRBD2	NA
TGCGCCAGCAGCTTGGCTTCCGGGACAGGGTCGGGGGAGCAGTACTTC	CASSLASGTGSGEQYF	TRBV5-1	TRBJ2-7	TRBD1	NA
TGCAGTGCTCCCCGAGGGGTCCAAGAGACCCAGTACTTC	CSAPRGVQETQYF	TRBV20-1	TRBJ2-5	NA	NA
TGCGCCAGCAGCTTGGACGGGGGCAGTGGCTACACCTTC	CASSLDGGSGYTF	TRBV5-1	TRBJ1-2	NA	few
TGTGCCGGGACTAGCGGGTATAGCACAGATACGCAGTATTTT	CAGTSGYSTDTQYF	TRBV6-1	TRBJ2-3	TRBD2	NA
TGTGCCATCAGTGACCAAACAGGGGACGAGCAGTACTTC	CAISDQTGDEQYF	TRBV10-3	TRBJ2-7	TRBD1	NA
TGTGCCAGCAGTGTCCTCGGACAGGGGGGGGAGGACACTGAAGCTTTCTTT	CASSVLGQGGEDTEAFF	TRBV6-1	TRBJ1-1	TRBD1	NA
TGTGCCAGCAGTTACCCGAGCGGCCGGAATCGCACAGATACGCAGTATTTT	CASSYPSGRNRTDTQYF	TRBV6-2/TRBV6-3	TRBJ2-3	NA	few
TGCAGCGTCTTAGACAGGCCTCTCACAGATACGCAGTATTTT	CSVLDRPLTDTQYF	TRBV29-1	TRBJ2-3	NA	NA
TGCAGCGCGGACAGGGGAGAGACCCAGTACTTC	CSADRGETQYF	TRBV29-1	TRBJ2-5	TRBD1	few
TGTGCCAGCAGTGGGAGACAGGCTAGCAATCAGCCCCAGCATTTT	CASSGRQASNQPQHF	TRBV6-6	TRBJ1-5	NA	NA
TGCAGTGCTAGGGAATGGACAGGGAGCAATCAGCCCCAGCATTTT	CSAREWTGSNQPQHF	TRBV20-1	TRBJ1-5	TRBD1	NA
TGTGCCAGCAGCTTGCAGTTTTCGGGGAACACTGAAGCTTTCTTT	CASSLQFSGNTEAFF	TRBV5-5	TRBJ1-1	NA	NA
TGTGCCAGTCGGGACTTAGGGTATAATGAGCAGTTCTTC	CASRDLGYNEQFF	TRBV6-1	TRBJ2-1	NA	NA
TGCAGTGCTATCTGGACTAGCGGAGGGGGGGAGACCCAGTACTTC	CSAIWTSGGGETQYF	TRBV20-1	TRBJ2-5	TRBD2	many
TGCAGTGCTAGGCCCGGGACAGGGGCTTCTTATAGCAATCAGCCCCAGCATTTT	CSARPGTGASYSNQPQHF	TRBV20-1	TRBJ1-5	TRBD1	NA
TGCGCCAGCAGCCGGCGGGCTGAGGGGGAGCAGTACTTC	CASSRRAEGEQYF	TRBV5-1	TRBJ2-5	NA	NA
TGCGCCAGCAGCACCTACGCGTCAGGGCTCAATGAGCAGTTCTTC	CASSTYASGLNEQFF	TRBV5-1	TRBJ2-1	NA	many
TGTGCCAGCAGCTCTACGTCCTCGGTCTTTGGCTACACCTTC	CASSSTSSVFGYTF	TRBV11-3	TRBJ1-2	NA	NA
TGCGCCAGCAGCTTCGGAATGGGACAGGGCATGAACACCGGGGAGCTGTTTTTT	CASSFGMGQGMNTGELFF	TRBV5-1	TRBJ2-2	TRBD1	NA
TGTGCCACCAGTGATTTTTACAGGATCACAGATACGCAGTATTTT	CATSDFYRITDTQYF	TRBV24-1	TRBJ2-3	NA	NA
TGTGCCAGCAGCTATACTCCGGGGGATACGCAGTATTTT	CASSYTPGDTQYF	TRBV11-3	TRBJ2-3	NA	NA
TGTGCCAGCAGCGTGACAGAGGGTGAGCAGTTCTTC	CASSVTEGEQFF	TRBV7-9	TRBJ2-1	NA	NA
TGTGCCAGCAGCGCAGTGGCGGAACACAAGTACCAAGAGACCCAGTACTTC	CASSAVAEHKYQETQYF	TRBV7-9	TRBJ2-5	NA	NA
TGCAGTGCTAGAGAGGGCAGGGCCGGTTCTGGGGCCAACGTCCTGACTTTC	CSAREGRAGSGANVLTF	TRBV20-1	TRBJ2-6	NA	NA
TGTGCCAGCAGCGTCGCCGGGACAGGGATCTACGAGCAGTACTTC	CASSVAGTGIYEQYF	TRBV5-6	TRBJ2-7	TRBD1	NA
TGCGCCAGCAGCGATCGACCGACCTGGACAGGGTTGACGGCCGGGGAGCTGTTTTTT	CASSDRPTWTGLTAGELFF	TRBV5-1	TRBJ2-2	TRBD1	NA
TGTGCCAGCAGTTACGGCCCTCGACAGGGAATCAATCAGCCCCAGCATTTT	CASSYGPRQGINQPQHF	TRBV6-2/TRBV6-3	TRBJ1-5	TRBD1	NA
TGTGCCTGGAGTCGATTAAAGGGGGTAGGTGAGCAGTTCTTC	CAWSRLKGVGEQFF	TRBV30	TRBJ2-1	NA	NA
TGTGCCAGCAGCCACCCTACCGGGGGAAGCACAGATACGCAGTATTTT	CASSHPTGGSTDTQYF	TRBV4-2	TRBJ2-3	NA	NA
TGCGCCAGGGAGACAGGGGATCACTATGGCTACACCTTC	CARETGDHYGYTF	TRBV5-1	TRBJ1-2	TRBD1	once
TGCAGCGTTGGAACAGGGGTTCTTTACTATGGCTACACCTTC	CSVGTGVLYYGYTF	TRBV29-1	TRBJ1-2	TRBD1	few
TGTGCCAGCAGTTACAGGTACGCGAACACTGAAGCTTTCTTT	CASSYRYANTEAFF	TRBV12-3/TRBV12-4	TRBJ1-1	NA	NA
TGTGCCAGCAGTTACTCGACTAGCTACACAGATACGCAGTATTTT	CASSYSTSYTDTQYF	TRBV6-5	TRBJ2-3	TRBD2	few
TGTGCCAGCAGCCGACAGGTATTTGACTACACCTTC	CASSRQVFDYTF	TRBV7-9	TRBJ1-2	NA	few
TGTGCCATCAGTGAGGAAATAGTGGAGACCCAGTACTTC	CAISEEIVETQYF	TRBV10-3	TRBJ2-5	NA	few
TGCAGTGCTAGGCCGGACGCCGGCTACACTGAAGCTTTCTTT	CSARPDAGYTEAFF	TRBV20-1	TRBJ1-1	NA	NA
TGCGCCAGCAGCCACTCAGGGGACTATGGCTACACCTTC	CASSHSGDYGYTF	TRBV4-3	TRBJ1-2	NA	NA
TGTGCCAGCAGCTTAGGGACTAGCGGCCCGCTAAGGAACGAGCAGTACTTC	CASSLGTSGPLRNEQYF	TRBV7-2	TRBJ2-7	TRBD2	few
TGTGCCAGCAGTTTTTCCGGGAGCCCGAATTTGAAGCAGTACTTC	CASSFSGSPNLKQYF	TRBV12-3/TRBV12-4	TRBJ2-7	NA	NA
TGTGCCAGCAGTGCAGCCAGGGTGTGGGGGAAGGCTGAAGCTTTCTTT	CASSAARVWGKAEAFF	TRBV12-3/TRBV12-4	TRBJ1-1	NA	NA
TGTGCCAGCTCACCGAACACAGAGGAAAAACTGTTTTTT	CASSPNTEEKLFF	TRBV18	TRBJ1-4	NA	NA